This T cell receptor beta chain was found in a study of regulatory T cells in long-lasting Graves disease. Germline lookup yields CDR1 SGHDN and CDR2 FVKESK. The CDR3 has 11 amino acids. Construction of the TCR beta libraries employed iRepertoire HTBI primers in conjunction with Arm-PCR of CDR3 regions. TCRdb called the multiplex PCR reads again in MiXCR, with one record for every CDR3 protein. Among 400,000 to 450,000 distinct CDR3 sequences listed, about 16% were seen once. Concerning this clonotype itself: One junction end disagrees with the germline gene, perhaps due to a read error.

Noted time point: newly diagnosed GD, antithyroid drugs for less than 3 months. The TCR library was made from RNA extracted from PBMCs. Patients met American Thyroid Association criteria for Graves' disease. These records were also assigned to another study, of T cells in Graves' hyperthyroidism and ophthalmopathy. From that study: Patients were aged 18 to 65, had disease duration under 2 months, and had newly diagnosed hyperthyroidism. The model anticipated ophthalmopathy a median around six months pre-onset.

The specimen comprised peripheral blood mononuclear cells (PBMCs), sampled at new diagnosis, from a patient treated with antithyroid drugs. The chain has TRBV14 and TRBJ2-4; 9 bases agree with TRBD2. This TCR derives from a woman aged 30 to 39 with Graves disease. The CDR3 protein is CASGRGGREFF. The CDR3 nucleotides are TGTGCCAGCGGTCGTGGCGGGAGGGAGTTCTTC.